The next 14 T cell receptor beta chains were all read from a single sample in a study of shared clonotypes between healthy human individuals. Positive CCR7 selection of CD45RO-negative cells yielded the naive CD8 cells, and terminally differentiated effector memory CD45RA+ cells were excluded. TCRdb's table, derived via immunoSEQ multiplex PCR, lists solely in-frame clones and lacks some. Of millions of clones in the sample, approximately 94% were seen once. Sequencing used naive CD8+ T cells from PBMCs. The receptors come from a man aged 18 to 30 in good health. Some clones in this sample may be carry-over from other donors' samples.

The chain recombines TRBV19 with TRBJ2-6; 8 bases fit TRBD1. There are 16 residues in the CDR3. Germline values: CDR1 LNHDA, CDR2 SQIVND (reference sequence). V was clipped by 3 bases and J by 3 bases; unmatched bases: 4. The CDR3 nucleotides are TGTGCCAGTAGTATCCAGGGGGCGGGTGGGGCCAACGTCCTGACTTTC. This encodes CASSIQGAGGANVLTF.

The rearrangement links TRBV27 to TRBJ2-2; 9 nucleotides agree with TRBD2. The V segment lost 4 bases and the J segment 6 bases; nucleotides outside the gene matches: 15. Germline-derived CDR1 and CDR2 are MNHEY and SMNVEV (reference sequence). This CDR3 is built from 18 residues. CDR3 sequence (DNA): TGTGCCAGCAGTTGGTTGGCTAGCGGGAACCTAGGCGCCGGGGAGCTGTTTTTT. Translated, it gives CASSWLASGNLGAGELFF.

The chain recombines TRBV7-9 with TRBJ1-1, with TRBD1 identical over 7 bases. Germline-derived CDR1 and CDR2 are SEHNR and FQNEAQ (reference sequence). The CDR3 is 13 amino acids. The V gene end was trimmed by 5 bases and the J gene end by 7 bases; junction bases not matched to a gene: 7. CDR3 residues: CASSAAGTVEAFF. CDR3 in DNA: TGTGCCAGCAGCGCAGCAGGGACAGTTGAAGCTTTCTTT.

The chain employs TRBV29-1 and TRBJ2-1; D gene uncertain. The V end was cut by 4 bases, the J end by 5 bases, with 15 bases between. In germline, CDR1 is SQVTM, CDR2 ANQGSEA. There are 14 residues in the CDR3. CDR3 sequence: CSVGPHTVNNEQFF. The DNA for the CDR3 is TGCAGCGTTGGCCCCCACACAGTTAACAATGAGCAGTTCTTC.

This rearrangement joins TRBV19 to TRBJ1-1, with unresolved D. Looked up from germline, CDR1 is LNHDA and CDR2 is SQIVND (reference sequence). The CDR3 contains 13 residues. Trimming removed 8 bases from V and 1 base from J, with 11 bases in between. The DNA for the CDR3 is TGTGCCAGTTCCTCATTAGGGAACACTGAAGCTTTCTTT. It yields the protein CASSSLGNTEAFF.

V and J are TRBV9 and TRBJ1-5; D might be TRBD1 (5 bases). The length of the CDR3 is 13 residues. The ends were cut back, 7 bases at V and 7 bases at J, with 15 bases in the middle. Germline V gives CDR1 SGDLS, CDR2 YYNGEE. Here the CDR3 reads CASGGGSLQPQHF. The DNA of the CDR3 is TGTGCCAGCGGCGGGGGGAGTTTACAGCCCCAGCATTTT.

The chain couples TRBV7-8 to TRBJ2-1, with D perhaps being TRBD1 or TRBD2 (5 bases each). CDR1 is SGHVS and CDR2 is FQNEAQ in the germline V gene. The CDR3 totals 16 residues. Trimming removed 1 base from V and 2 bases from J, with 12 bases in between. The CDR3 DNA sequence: TGTGCCAGCAGCTTAGGGGGGTCGGCAGCCTACAATGAGCAGTTCTTC. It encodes CASSLGGSAAYNEQFF.

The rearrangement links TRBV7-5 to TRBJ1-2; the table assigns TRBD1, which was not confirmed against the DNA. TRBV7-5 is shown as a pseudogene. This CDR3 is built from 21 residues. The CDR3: CVRSLGGQGAKMGRKNYGYTF. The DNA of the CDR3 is TGTGTCAGAAGCTTAGGGGGACAGGGGGCGAAAATGGGACGGAAGAACTATGGCTACACCTTC.

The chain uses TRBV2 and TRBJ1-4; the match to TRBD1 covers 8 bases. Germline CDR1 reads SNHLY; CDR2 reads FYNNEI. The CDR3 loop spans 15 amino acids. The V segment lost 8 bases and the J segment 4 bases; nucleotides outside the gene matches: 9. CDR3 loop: CASLGTGLYNEKLFF. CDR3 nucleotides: TGTGCCAGCCTAGGGACAGGCCTTTATAATGAAAAACTGTTTTTT.

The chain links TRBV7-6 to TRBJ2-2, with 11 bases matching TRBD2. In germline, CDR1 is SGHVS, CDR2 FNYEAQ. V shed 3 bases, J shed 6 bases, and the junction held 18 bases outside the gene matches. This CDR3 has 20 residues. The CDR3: CASSLGATSGGQGIPGELFF. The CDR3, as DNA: TGTGCCAGCAGCTTGGGAGCTACTAGCGGGGGCCAAGGGATACCCGGGGAGCTGTTTTTT.

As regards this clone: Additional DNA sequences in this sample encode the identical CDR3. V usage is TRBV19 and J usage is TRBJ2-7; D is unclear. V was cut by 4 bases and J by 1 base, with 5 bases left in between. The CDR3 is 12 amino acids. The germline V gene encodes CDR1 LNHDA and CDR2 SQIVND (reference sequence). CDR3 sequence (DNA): TGTGCCAGTAGTACTGATTCCTACGAGCAGTACTTC. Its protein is CASSTDSYEQYF.

The DNA of the CDR3 is TGTGCCAGCGCTAGAGTCAGGGGGCGAGTCGCCAAAAACATTCAGTACTTC. It codes for CASARVRGRVAKNIQYF. V is TRBV11-2 and J is TRBJ2-4, with 8 bases aligning to TRBD1. CDR1 and CDR2 from the germline V gene are SGHAT and FQNNGV. This CDR3 contains 17 residues. V was pared by 8 bases and J by 1 base, with 13 bases of the junction left unmatched.

The CDR3 spells CASSDLTNYEQYF. The CDR3 DNA reads as TGTGCCAGCAGTGATCTGACTAACTACGAGCAGTACTTC. The chain links TRBV27 to TRBJ2-7; D might be TRBD2 (5 bases). This CDR3 has 13 residues. CDR1 and CDR2 from the germline V gene are MNHEY and SMNVEV (reference sequence). V lost 5 bases and J 3 bases, leaving 11 bases between the germline ends.

The CDR3 spells CASSHSSRVQGETQYF. The CDR3 coding sequence is TGTGCCAGCAGCCATTCCAGCAGGGTACAGGGAGAGACCCAGTACTTC. This chain connects TRBV7-2 to TRBJ2-5, with D maybe TRBD1 (6 bases). Trimming took 5 bases from V and 4 from J, leaving 20 bases between them. The CDR3 is made up of 16 amino acids. Germline loops: CDR1 SGHTA, CDR2 FQGNSA.